The TCR beta chain under discussion was sequenced for a study of shared clonotypes between healthy human individuals. Study in general: The study drew on a couple of women and a few men aged 18 to 49 as donors.

Deletions cut 1 base from V and 3 bases from J, with 20 bases between. The CDR3 loop spans 18 amino acids. In germline, CDR1 is LGHNT, CDR2 FRNRAP. TCRdb's table, derived via immunoSEQ multiplex PCR, lists solely in-frame clones and lacks some. This sample has about 710,000 clones, with just under 75% found just once. The chain uses TRBV12-5 and TRBJ2-3; D is unclear. Material for sequencing was memory CD4+ T cells sorted from blood. The subset is: CD45RA-negative fraction. The clonotype was recovered from a woman in her 30s in good health. CDR3 DNA: TGTGCTAGTGGTTTGGCCGCAAAAGACTCCAGAAAGACAGATACGCAGTATTTT. Translation gives CASGLAAKDSRKTDTQYF.